Listed below are T cell receptor beta chains from one sample, sequenced in a study of blood T cell repertoires in COVID-19. TCRdb keeps only in-frame clones here, not all; method: immunoSEQ multiplex PCR. The sample has around 150,000 clones, about 75% seen once; the top ten hold about 3.2%. The sequenced material came from PBMCs or T cells enriched from blood (not recorded which). The receptor set was obtained from a woman between 45 and 60 years old who had recovered from COVID-19. The CDR3 runs from the conserved cysteine through the conserved F or W.

V gene,CDR3 protein
TRBV3-1/TRBV3-2,CASSQAGSGGEKLFF
TRBV28,CASSLKGTDSYEQYF
TRBV3-1/TRBV3-2,CASSWDRISYEQYF
TRBV19,CASSIPSNQPQHF
TRBV5-4,CASSLMGGRNTEAFF
TRBV27,CASSTLGTSPYNEQFF
TRBV4-1,CASSQDVGEWNEQFF
TRBV7-3,CASSPDRSEQFF
TRBV7-6,CASSSEAVSSYNEQFF
TRBV9,CASMRASGASGELFF
TRBV7-9,CASSPGYNEKLFF
TRBV2,CASSVDRGGNTEAFF
TRBV24-1,CATSETGTSSYEQYF
TRBV28,CASQGDLYEQYF
TRBV30,CAWSTRGTDTQYF
TRBV6-1,CASSGSSYNEQFF
TRBV4-2,CASSQDYRDRGIAAFF
TRBV2,CASSVVQGLAGRSSYEQYF
TRBV7-2,CASSRDRGFHNEQFF
TRBV18,CASSWGGKGQPQHF
TRBV3-1/TRBV3-2,CASTRTPGLPNTEAFF
TRBV5-1,CASRPQGRTEAFF
TRBV10-2,CASGRGQDYGYTF
TRBV5-6,CASSLGQTGTEAFF
TRBV13,CASSLKRGGEQFF
TRBV27,CASSFRGRGQPQHF
TRBV13,CASSFGGPSSYEQYF
TRBV7-9,CASSAAEATLHF
TRBV11-2,CASSLGAGSGNTIYF
TRBV7-2,CASSFLGALHEKLFF
TRBV24-1,CATSDKRGRFDEQFF
TRBV18,CASSPSLGGAAGNTIYF
TRBV29-1,CSGLRRQNTEAFF
TRBV3-1/TRBV3-2,CASSQMGGPMNEQFF
TRBV10-3,CAISEAYEQYF
TRBV28,CASSIQGAGNTEAFF
TRBV4-1,CASSQATGQGAVTEAFF
TRBV13,CASSLGDPGQKNSPLHF
TRBV11-2,CASSLDTYQAGVWNEQFF
TRBV7-2,CASSLGWGRVGETQYF
TRBV11-2,CASSLVRGASYEQYF
TRBV29-1,CSVLSGQGVGAFF